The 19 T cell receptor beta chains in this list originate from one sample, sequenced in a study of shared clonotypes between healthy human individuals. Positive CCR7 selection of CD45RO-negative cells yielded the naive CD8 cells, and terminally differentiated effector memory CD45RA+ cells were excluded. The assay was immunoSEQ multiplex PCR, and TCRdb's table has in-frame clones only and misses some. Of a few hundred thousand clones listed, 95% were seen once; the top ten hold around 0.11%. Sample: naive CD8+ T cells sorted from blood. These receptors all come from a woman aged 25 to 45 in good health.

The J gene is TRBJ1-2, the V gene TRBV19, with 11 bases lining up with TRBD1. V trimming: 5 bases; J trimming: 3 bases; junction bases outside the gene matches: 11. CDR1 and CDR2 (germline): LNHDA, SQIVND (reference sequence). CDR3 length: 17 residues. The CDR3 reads CASSPGQGAPAYYGYTF. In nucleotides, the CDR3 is TGTGCCAGTAGTCCAGGACAGGGGGCCCCAGCATACTATGGCTACACCTTC.

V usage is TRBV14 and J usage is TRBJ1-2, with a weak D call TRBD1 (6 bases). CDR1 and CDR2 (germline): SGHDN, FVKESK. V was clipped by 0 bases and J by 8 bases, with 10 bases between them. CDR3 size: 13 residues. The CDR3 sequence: CASSQDFGGGYTF. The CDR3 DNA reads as TGTGCCAGCAGCCAAGATTTCGGGGGCGGCTACACCTTC.

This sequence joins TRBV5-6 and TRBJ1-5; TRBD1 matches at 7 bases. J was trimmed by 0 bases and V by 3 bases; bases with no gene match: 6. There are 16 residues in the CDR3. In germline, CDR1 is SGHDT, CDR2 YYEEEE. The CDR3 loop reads CASSSPTGISNQPQHF. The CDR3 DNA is TGTGCCAGCAGCTCCCCGACAGGGATTAGCAATCAGCCCCAGCATTTT.

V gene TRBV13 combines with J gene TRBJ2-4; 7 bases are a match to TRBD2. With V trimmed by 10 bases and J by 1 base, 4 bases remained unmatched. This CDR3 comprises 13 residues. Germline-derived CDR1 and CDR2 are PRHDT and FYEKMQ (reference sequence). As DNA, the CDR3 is TGTGCCACAACGGGGGGTGCCAAAAACATTCAGTACTTC. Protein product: CATTGGAKNIQYF.

CDR3 protein: CASSLVGGHTGELFF. The DNA for the CDR3 is TGTGCCAGCAGCTTGGTAGGGGGCCACACCGGGGAGCTGTTTTTT. The V gene is TRBV5-4, the J gene TRBJ2-2, with 7 bases fitting TRBD1. Germline V gene lookup returns CDR1 SGHNT and CDR2 YYREEE (reference sequence). Trimming took 0 bases from V and 3 from J; bases not matched to a gene: 2. This CDR3 region has 15 residues.

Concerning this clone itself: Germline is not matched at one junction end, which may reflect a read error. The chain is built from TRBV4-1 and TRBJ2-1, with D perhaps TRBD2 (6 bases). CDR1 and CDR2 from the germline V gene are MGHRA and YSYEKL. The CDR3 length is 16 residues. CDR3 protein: CASSQAVSGLPPVEFF. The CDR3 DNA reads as TGCGCCAGCAGTCAAGCGGTTAGCGGCCTCCCCCCTGTAGAGTTCTTC.

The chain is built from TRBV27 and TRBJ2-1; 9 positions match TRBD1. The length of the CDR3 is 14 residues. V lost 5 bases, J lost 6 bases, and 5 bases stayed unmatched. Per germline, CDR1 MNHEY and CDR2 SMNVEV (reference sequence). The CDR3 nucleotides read TGTGCCAGCAGTCACGGGACAGGGTTCAATGAGCAGTTCTTC. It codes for CASSHGTGFNEQFF.

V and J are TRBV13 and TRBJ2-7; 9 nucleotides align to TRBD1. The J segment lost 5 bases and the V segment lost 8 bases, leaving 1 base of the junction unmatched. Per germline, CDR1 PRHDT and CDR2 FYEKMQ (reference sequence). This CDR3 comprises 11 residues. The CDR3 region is CASGQGNEQYF. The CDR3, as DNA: TGTGCCAGCGGACAGGGGAACGAGCAGTACTTC.

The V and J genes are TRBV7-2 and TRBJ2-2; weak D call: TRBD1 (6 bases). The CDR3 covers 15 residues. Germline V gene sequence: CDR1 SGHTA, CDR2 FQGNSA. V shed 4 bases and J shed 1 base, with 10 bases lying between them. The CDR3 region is CASSSPGQNTGELFF. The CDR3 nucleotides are TGTGCCAGCAGCTCACCGGGACAGAACACCGGGGAGCTGTTTTTT. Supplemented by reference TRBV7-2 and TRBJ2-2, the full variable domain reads GAGVSQSPSNKVTEKGKDVELRCDPISGHTALYWYRQSLGQGLEFLIYFQGNSAPDKSGLPSDRFSAERTGGSVSTLTIQRTQQEDSAVYLCASSSPGQNTGELFFGEGSRLTVL.

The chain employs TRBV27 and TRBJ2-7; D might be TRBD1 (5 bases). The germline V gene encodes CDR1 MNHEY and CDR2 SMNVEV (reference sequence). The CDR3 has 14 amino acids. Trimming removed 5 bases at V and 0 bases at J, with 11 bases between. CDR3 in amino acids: CASSNNRYSYEQYF. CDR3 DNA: TGTGCCAGCAGTAACAACAGGTACTCCTACGAGCAGTACTTC.

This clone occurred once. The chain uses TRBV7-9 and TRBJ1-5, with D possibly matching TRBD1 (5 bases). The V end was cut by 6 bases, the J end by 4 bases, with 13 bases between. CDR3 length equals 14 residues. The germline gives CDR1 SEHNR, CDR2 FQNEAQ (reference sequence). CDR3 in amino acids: CASSFDSPNQPQHF. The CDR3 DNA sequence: TGTGCCAGCAGTTTCGACAGCCCGAATCAGCCCCAGCATTTT.

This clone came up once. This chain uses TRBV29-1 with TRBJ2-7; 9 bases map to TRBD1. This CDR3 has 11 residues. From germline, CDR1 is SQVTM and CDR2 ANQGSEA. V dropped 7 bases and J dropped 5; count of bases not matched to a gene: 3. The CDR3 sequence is CSAGTGHEQYF. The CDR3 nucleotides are TGCAGCGCCGGGACAGGGCACGAGCAGTACTTC.

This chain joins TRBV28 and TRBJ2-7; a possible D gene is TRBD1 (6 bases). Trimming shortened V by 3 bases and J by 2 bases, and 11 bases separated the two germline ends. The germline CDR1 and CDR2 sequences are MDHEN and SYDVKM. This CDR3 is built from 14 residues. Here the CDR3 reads CASSFRQETYEQYF. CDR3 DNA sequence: TGTGCCAGCAGTTTCCGACAGGAGACCTACGAGCAGTACTTC. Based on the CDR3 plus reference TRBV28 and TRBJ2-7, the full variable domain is DVKVTQSSRYLVKRTGEKVFLECVQDMDHENMFWYRQDPGLGLRLIYFSYDVKMKEKGDIPEGYSVSREKKERFSLILESASTNQTSMYLCASSFRQETYEQYFGPGTRLTVT.

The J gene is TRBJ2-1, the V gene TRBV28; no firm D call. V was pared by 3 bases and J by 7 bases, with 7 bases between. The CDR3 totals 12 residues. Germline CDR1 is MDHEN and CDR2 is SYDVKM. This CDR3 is CASSFIINEQFF. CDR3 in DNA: TGTGCCAGCAGTTTCATCATAAATGAGCAGTTCTTC.

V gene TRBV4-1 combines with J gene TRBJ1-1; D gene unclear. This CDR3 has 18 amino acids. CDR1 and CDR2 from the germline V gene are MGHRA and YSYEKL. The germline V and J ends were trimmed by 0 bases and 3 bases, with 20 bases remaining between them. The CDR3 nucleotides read TGCGCCAGCAGCCAAGATTTCTGGAGAGACCCTGAAGACACTGAAGCTTTCTTT. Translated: CASSQDFWRDPEDTEAFF.

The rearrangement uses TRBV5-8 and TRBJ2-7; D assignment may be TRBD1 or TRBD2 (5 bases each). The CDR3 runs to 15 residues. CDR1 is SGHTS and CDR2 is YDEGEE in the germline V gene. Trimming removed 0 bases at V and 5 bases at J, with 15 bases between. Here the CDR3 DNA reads TGTGCCAGCAGCTTGGAGGGGTCTAGCCAAGACGAGCAGTACTTC. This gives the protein CASSLEGSSQDEQYF.

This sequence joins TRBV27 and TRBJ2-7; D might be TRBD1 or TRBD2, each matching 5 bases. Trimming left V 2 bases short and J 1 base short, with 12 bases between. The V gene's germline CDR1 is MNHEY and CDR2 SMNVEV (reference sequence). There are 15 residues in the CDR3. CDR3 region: CASSLVGGRSYEQYF. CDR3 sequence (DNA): TGTGCCAGCAGTTTAGTTGGGGGTAGGTCCTACGAGCAGTACTTC.

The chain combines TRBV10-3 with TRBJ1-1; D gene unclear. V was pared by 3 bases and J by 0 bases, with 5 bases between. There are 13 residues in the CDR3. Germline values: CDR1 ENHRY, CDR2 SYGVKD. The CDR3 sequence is CAISDGMNTEAFF. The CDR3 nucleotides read TGTGCCATCAGTGACGGGATGAACACTGAAGCTTTCTTT.

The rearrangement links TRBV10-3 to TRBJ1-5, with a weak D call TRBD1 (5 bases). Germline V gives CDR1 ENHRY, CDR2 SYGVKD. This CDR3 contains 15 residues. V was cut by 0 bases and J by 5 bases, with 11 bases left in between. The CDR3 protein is CAISESAGEDQPQHF. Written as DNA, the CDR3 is TGTGCCATCAGTGAGTCGGCGGGGGAAGATCAGCCCCAGCATTTT.